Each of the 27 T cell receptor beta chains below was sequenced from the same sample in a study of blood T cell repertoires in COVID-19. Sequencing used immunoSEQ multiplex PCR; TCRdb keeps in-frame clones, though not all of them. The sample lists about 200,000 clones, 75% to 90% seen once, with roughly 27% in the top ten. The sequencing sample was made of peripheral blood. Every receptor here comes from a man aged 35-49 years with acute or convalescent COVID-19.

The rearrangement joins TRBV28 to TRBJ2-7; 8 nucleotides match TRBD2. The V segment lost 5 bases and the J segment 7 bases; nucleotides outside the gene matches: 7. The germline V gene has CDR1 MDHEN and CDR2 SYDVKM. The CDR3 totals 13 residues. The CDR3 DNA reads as TGTGCCAGCAGTGTAGCGGGGAGCGGAGAGCAGTACTTC. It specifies CASSVAGSGEQYF.

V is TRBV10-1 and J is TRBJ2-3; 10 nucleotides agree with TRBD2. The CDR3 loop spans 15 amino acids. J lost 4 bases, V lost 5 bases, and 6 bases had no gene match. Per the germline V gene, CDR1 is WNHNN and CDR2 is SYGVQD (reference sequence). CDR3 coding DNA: TGCGCCAGCAGTCCGGGACTAGCGCCAGCAGATACGCAGTATTTT. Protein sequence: CASSPGLAPADTQYF.

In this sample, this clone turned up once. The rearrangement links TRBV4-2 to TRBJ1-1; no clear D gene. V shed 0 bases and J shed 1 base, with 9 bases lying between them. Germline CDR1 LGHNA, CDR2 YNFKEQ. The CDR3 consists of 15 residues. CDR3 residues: CASSQDQAPNTEAFF. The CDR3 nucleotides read TGTGCCAGCAGCCAAGATCAGGCCCCGAACACTGAAGCTTTCTTT.

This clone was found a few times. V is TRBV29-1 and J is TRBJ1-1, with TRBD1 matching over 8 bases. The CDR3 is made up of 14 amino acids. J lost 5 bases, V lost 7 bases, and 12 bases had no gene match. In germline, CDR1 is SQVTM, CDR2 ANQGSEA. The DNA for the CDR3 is TGCAGCGCCACATTCGGACAGGGCTGGACTGAAGCTTTCTTT. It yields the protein CSATFGQGWTEAFF.

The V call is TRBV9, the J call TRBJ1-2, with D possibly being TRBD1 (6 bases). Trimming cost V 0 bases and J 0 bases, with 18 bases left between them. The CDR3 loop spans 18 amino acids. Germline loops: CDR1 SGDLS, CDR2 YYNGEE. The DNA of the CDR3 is TGTGCCAGCAGCGTAGTGGAGGTTGGGGGACATTCTAACTATGGCTACACCTTC. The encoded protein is CASSVVEVGGHSNYGYTF.

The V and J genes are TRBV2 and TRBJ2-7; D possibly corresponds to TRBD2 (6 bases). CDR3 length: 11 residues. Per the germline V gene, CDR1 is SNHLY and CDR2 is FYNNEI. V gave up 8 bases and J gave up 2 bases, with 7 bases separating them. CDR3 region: CASGGTYEQYF. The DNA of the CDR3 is TGTGCCAGCGGCGGGACCTACGAGCAGTACTTC.

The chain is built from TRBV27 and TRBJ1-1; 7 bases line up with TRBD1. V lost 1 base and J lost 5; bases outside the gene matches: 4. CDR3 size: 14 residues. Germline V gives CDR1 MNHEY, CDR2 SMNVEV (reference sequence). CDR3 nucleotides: TGTGCCAGCAGTTTATTTGCAGGGGGAACTGAAGCTTTCTTT. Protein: CASSLFAGGTEAFF.

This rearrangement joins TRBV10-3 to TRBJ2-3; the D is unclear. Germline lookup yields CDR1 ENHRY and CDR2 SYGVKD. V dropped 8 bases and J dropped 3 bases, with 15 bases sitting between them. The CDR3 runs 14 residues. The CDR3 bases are TGTGCCATCGCGGCTACCGATCGAACAGATACGCAGTATTTT. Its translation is CAIAATDRTDTQYF.

As DNA, the CDR3 is TGTGCCAGCAATTGGGGGGGTGCTAGCCGTGAGCAGTTCTTC. Protein product: CASNWGGASREQFF. The chain couples TRBV27 to TRBJ2-1; TRBD2 agrees at 7 bases. The CDR3 totals 14 residues. With 7 bases clipped from V and 9 bases from J, the junction kept 12 bases outside the gene matches. CDR1 MNHEY and CDR2 SMNVEV come from the germline V gene (reference sequence).

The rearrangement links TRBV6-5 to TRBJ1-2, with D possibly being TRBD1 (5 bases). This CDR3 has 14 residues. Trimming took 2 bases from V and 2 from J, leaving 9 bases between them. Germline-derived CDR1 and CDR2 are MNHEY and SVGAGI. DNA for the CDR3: TGTGCCAGCAGTTACGACAGATGGAACTATGGCTACACCTTC. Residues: CASSYDRWNYGYTF.

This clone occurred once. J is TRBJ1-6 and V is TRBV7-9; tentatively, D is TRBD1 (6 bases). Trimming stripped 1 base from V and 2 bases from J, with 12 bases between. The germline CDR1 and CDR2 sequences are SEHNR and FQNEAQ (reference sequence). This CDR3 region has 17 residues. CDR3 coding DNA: TGTGCCAGCAGCTTAGAGGGCAGGGGAACCTATAATTCACCCCTCCACTTT. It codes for CASSLEGRGTYNSPLHF.

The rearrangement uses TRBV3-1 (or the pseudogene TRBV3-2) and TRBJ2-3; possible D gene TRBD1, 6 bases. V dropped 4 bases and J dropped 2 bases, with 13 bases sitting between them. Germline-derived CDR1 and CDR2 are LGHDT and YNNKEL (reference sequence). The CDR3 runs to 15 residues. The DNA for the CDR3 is TGTGCCAGCAGCCTTGGAACAGGGTTCACAGATACGCAGTATTTT. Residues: CASSLGTGFTDTQYF.

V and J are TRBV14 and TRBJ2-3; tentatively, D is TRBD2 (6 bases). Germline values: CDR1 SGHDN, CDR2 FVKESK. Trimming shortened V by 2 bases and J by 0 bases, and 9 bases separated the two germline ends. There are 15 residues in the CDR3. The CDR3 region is CASSQQGGSTDTQYF. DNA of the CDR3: TGTGCCAGCAGCCAACAGGGAGGTAGCACAGATACGCAGTATTTT. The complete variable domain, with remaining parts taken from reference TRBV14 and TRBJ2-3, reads EAGVTQFPSHSVIEKGQTVTLRCDPISGHDNLYWYRRVMGKEIKFLLHFVKESKQDESGMPNNRFLAERTGGTYSTLKVQPAELEDSGVYFCASSQQGGSTDTQYFGPGTRLTVL.

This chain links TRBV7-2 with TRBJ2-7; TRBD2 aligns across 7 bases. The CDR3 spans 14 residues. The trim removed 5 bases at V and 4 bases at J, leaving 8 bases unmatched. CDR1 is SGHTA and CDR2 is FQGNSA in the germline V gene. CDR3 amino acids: CASSPRGGSYEQYF. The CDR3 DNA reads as TGTGCCAGCAGCCCCCGCGGCGGGAGTTACGAGCAGTACTTC.

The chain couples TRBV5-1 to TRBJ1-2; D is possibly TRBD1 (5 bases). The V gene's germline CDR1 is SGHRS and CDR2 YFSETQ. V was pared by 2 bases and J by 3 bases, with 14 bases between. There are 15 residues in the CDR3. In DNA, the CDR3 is TGCGCCAGCAGCTTAGTCCCGGGGGGGGACTATGGCTACACCTTC. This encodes CASSLVPGGDYGYTF.

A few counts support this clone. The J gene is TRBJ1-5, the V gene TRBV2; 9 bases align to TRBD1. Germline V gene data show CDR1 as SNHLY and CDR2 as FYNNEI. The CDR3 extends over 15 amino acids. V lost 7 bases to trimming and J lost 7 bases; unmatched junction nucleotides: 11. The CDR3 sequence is CASTRDRASGQPQHF. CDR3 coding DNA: TGTGCCAGCACCAGGGACAGGGCTTCGGGGCAGCCCCAGCATTTT.

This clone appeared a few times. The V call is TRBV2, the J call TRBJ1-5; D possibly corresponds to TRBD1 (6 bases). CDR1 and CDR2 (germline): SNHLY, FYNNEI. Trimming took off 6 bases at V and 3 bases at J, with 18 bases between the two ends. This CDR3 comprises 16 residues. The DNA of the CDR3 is TGTGCCAGCAGGAAGGGTAGGACAGCTCCCAATCAGCCCCAGCATTTT. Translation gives CASRKGRTAPNQPQHF.

In DNA, the CDR3 is TGTGCCAGCAGTCCCGGGAGTCCCCAGACCGGGGAGCTGTTTTTT. Its translation: CASSPGSPQTGELFF. The chain has TRBV28 and TRBJ2-2, with a possible D match to TRBD2 (6 bases). The germline V gene has CDR1 MDHEN and CDR2 SYDVKM. The V end was cut by 5 bases, the J end by 5 bases, with 15 bases between. The CDR3 spans 15 residues.

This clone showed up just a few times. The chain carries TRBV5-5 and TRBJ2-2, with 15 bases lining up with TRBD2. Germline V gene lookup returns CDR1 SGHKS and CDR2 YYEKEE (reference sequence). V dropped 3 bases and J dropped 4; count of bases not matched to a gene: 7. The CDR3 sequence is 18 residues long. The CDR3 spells CASSYGLAGGPSTGELFF. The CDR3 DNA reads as TGTGCCAGCAGCTACGGACTAGCGGGAGGGCCAAGCACCGGGGAGCTGTTTTTT. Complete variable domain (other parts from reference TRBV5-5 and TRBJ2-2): DAGVTQSPTHLIKTRGQQVTLRCSPISGHKSVSWYQQVLGQGPQFIFQYYEKEERGRGNFPDRFSARQFPNYSSELNVNALLLGDSALYLCASSYGLAGGPSTGELFFGEGSRLTVL.

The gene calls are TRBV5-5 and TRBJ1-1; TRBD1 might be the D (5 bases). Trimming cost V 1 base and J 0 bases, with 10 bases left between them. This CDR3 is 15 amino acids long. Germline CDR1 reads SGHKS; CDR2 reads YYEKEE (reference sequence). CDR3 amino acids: CASSLQGLMNTEAFF. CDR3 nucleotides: TGTGCCAGCAGCTTGCAGGGCCTCATGAACACTGAAGCTTTCTTT.

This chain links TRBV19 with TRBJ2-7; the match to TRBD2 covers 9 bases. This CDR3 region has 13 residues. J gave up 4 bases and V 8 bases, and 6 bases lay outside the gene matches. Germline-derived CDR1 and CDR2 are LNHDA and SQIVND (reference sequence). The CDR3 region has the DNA TGTGCCAGTCGGCGGGAGGGCTATTACGAGCAGTACTTC. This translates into CASRREGYYEQYF.

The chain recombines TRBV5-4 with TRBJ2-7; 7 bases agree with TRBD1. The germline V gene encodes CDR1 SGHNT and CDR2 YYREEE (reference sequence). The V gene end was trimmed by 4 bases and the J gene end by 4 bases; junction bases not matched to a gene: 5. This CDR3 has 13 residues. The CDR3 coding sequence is TGTGCCAGCAGCACTACAGGGGATTACGAGCAGTACTTC. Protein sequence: CASSTTGDYEQYF.

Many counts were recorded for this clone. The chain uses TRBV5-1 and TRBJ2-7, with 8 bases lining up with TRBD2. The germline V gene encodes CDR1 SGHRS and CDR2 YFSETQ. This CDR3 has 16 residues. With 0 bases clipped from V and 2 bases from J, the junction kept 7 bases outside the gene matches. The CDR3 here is CASSLEPAGATYEQYF. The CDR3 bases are TGCGCCAGCAGCTTGGAACCAGCGGGGGCGACCTACGAGCAGTACTTC.

The CDR3 DNA reads as TGTGCCAGCACCCCGACAGGGGAAGGGAATGGCTACACCTTC. The encoded protein is CASTPTGEGNGYTF. This rearrangement joins TRBV2 to TRBJ1-2; TRBD1 matches at 8 bases. J was trimmed by 6 bases and V by 7 bases; bases with no gene match: 10. The CDR3 sequence is 14 residues long. The germline CDR1 and CDR2 sequences are SNHLY and FYNNEI.

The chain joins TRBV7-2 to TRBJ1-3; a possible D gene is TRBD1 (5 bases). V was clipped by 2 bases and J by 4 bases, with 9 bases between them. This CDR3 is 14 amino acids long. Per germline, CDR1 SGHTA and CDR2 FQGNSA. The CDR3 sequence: CASSLKGSGNTIYF. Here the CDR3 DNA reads TGTGCCAGCAGCTTAAAGGGGTCAGGAAACACCATATATTTT.

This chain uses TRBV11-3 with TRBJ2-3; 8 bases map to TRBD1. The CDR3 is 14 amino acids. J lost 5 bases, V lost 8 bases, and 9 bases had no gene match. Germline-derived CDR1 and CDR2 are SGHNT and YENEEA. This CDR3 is CASVEQGAEDTQYF. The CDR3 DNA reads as TGTGCCAGCGTTGAGCAGGGGGCTGAAGATACGCAGTATTTT.

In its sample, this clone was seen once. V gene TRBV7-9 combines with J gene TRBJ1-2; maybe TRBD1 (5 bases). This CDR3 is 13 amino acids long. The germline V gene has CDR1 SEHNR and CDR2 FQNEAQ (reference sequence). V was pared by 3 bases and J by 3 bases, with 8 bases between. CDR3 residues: CASSFGAYYGYTF. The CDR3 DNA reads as TGTGCCAGCAGCTTTGGGGCGTACTATGGCTACACCTTC.